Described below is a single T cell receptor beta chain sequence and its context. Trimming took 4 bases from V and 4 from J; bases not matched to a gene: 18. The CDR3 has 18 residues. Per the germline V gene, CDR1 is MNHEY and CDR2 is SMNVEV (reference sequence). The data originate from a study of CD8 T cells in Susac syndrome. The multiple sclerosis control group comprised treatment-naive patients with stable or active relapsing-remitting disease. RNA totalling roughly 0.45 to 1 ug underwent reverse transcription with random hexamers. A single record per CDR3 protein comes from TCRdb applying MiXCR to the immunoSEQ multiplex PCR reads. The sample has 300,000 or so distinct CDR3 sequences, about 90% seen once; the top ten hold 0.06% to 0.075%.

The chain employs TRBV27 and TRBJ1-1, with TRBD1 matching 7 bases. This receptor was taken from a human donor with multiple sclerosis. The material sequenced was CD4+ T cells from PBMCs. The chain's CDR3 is CASSSQTYRGRISTEAFF. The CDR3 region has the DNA TGTGCCAGCAGTTCGCAAACATACAGGGGAAGGATTTCCACTGAAGCTTTCTTT.